The clone carrying this TCR beta chain was seen a single time. Participants' reported clinical history set cohort assignment. Profiling relied on immunoSEQ multiplex PCR, and the TCRdb table lists in-frame clones only, not all of them. This sample yields about 380,000 clones, of which approximately 90% are seen a single time; around 1.2% belongs to the top ten. The data stem from a study of blood T cell repertoires in COVID-19. Study overall: The United States, Italy and Spain provided the acute and convalescent COVID-19 samples. T cells, B-cell-depleted T cells, or PBMCs provided the cDNA or gDNA that served as material.

This receptor was taken from a woman aged 18-29 years who had recovered from COVID-19. The sequenced material came from PBMCs or T cells enriched from blood (not recorded which).

CDR3 coding DNA: TGCGCCAGCAGGCGGAGACAGGGCACCTACGAGCAGTACTTC. It is translated as CASRRRQGTYEQYF. The chain uses TRBV5-1 and TRBJ2-7; 7 nucleotides line up with TRBD1. Germline-derived CDR1 and CDR2 are SGHRS and YFSETQ. This CDR3 is built from 14 residues. The junction had 7 bases not matched to a gene; V was cut back by 5 bases and J by 2 bases.